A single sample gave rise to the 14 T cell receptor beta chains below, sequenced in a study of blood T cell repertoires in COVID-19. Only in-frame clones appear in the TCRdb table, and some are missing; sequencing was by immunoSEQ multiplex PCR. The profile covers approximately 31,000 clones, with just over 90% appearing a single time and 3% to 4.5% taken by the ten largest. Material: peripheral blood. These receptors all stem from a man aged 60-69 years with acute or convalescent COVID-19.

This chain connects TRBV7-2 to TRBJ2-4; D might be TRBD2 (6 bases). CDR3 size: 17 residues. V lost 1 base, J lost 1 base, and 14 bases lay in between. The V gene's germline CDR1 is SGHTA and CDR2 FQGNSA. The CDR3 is CASSLGRGSVAKNIQYF. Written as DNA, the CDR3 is TGTGCCAGCAGCTTAGGGAGGGGATCGGTGGCCAAAAACATTCAGTACTTC.

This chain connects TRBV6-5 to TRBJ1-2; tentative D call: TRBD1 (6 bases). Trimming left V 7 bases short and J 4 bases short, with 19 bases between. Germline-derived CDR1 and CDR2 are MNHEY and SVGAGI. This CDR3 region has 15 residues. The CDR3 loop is CASTQPRGAVYGYTF. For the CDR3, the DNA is TGTGCCAGCACCCAGCCCAGGGGTGCCGTCTATGGCTACACCTTC.

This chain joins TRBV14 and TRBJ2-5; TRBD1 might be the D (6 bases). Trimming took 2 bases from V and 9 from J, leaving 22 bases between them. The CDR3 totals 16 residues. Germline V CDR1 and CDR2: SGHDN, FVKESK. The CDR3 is CASSQRTGFLQWSQYF. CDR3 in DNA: TGTGCCAGCAGCCAACGCACAGGGTTCCTCCAATGGTCCCAGTACTTC.

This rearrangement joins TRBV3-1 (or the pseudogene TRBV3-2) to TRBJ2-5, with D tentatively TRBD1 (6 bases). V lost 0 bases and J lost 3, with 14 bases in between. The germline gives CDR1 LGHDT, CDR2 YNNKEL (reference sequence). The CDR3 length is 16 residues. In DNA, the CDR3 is TGTGCCAGCAGCCAAGATTGGCAGGGGCAAGAAGAGACCCAGTACTTC. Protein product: CASSQDWQGQEETQYF.

The CDR3 loop is CAGGTSYTGELFF. As DNA, the CDR3 is TGTGCCGGCGGGACTAGCTACACCGGGGAGCTGTTTTTT. V gene TRBV19 combines with J gene TRBJ2-2; 9 bases fit TRBD2. Germline V gene data show CDR1 as LNHDA and CDR2 as SQIVND (reference sequence). With V trimmed by 11 bases and J by 3 bases, 4 bases remained unmatched. The CDR3 sequence is 13 residues long. Supplemented by reference TRBV19 and TRBJ2-2, the full variable domain reads DGGITQSPKYLFRKEGQNVTLSCEQNLNHDAMYWYRQDPGQGLRLIYYSQIVNDFQKGDIAEGYSVSREKKESFPLTVTSAQKNPTAFYLCAGGTSYTGELFFGEGSRLTVL.

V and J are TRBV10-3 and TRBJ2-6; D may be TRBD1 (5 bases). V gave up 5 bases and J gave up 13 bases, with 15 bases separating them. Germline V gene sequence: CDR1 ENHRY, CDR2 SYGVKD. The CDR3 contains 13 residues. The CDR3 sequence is CAISLRVEEVLTF. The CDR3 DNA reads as TGTGCCATCAGTCTCAGGGTGGAAGAGGTCCTGACTTTC.

CDR3 sequence reads: CASRNRGLTYEQYV. For the CDR3, the DNA is TGCGCCAGCAGGAACAGGGGGCTAACCTACGAGCAGTACGTC. The chain links TRBV4-1 to TRBJ2-7, with TRBD1 matching 9 bases. Unmatched junction bases numbered 5, after V lost 6 bases and J lost 2 bases. The CDR3 is 14 amino acids. CDR1 and CDR2 from the germline V gene are MGHRA and YSYEKL.

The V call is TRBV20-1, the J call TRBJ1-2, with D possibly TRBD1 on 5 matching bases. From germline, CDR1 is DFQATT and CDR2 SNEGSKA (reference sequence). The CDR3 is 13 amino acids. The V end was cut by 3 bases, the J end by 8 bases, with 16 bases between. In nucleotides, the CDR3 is TGCAGTGCTAGTATTACAGGAGGGTGGGGCTACACCTTC. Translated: CSASITGGWGYTF.

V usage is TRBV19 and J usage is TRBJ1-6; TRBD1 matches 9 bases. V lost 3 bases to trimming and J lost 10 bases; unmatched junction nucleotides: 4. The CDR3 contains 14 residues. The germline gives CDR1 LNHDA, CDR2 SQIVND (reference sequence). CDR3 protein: CASSMGQGRSPLHF. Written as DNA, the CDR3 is TGTGCCAGTAGTATGGGACAGGGACGCTCACCCCTCCACTTT. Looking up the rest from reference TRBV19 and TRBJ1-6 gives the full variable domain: DGGITQSPKYLFRKEGQNVTLSCEQNLNHDAMYWYRQDPGQGLRLIYYSQIVNDFQKGDIAEGYSVSREKKESFPLTVTSAQKNPTAFYLCASSMGQGRSPLHFGNGTRLTVT.

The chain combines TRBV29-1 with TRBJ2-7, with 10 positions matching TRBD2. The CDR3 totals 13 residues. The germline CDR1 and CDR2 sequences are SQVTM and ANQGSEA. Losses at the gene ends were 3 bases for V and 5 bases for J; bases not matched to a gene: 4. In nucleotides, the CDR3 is TGCAGCGTTGATACTAGCGGGATGGACGAGCAGTACTTC. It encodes CSVDTSGMDEQYF.

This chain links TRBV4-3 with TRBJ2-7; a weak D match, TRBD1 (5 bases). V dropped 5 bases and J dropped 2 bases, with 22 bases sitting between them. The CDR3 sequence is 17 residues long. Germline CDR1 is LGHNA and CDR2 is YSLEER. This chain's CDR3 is CASSAQVTGNLPYEQYF. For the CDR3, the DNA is TGCGCCAGCAGCGCCCAGGTCACAGGAAACCTCCCCTACGAGCAGTACTTC.

CDR3: CASSQTTGTQNTGELFF. The DNA for the CDR3 is TGCGCCAGCAGCCAAACCACCGGGACTCAGAACACCGGGGAGCTGTTTTTT. This sequence joins TRBV4-3 and TRBJ2-2; D might be TRBD2 (6 bases). The CDR3 is 17 amino acids. V was pared by 2 bases and J by 1 base, with 14 bases between. CDR1 is LGHNA, CDR2 YSLEER, per germline.

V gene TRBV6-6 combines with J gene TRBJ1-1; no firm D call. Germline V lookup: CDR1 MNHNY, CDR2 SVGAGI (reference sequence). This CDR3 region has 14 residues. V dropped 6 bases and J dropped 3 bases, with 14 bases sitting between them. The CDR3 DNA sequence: TGTGCCAGCAGCCGACTCTACGTAGACACTGAAGCTTTCTTT. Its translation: CASSRLYVDTEAFF.

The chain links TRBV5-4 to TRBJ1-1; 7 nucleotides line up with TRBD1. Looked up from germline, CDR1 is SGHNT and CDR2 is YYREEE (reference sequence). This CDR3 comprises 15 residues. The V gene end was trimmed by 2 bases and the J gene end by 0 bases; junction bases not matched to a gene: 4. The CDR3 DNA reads TGTGCCAGCAGCTTAGGGGGGACAGTGAACACTGAAGCTTTCTTT. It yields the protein CASSLGGTVNTEAFF.